This TCR beta chain was documented in a study of CD8 T cells in ankylosing spondylitis. TCRdb itself ran the 5' RACE reads through MiXCR, one entry per CDR3 protein. Of some 220,000 distinct CDR3 sequences listed, 7% to 8% were seen once; the top ten hold approximately 15%. The study's findings and limits: Seemingly characteristic of ankylosing spondylitis blood was a TCR beta motif consisting of about 8 highly homologous variants.

CDR1 MGHRA and CDR2 YSYEKL come from the germline V gene. Trimming cost V 8 bases and J 7 bases; bases outside gene matches: 14. The CDR3 runs to 15 residues. In the case of this clonotype: What it recognizes is unknown.

V is TRBV4-1 and J is TRBJ2-1, with TRBD2 matching 7 bases. The receptor was isolated from a male donor with ankylosing spondylitis. The source material was blood, either unsorted or a sorted T cell fraction (not recorded which). The CDR3 sequence: CASSQRAGVLNEQFF. In DNA form, the CDR3 reads TGCGCCAGCTCTCAGCGGGCGGGAGTTTTGAATGAGCAGTTCTTC.